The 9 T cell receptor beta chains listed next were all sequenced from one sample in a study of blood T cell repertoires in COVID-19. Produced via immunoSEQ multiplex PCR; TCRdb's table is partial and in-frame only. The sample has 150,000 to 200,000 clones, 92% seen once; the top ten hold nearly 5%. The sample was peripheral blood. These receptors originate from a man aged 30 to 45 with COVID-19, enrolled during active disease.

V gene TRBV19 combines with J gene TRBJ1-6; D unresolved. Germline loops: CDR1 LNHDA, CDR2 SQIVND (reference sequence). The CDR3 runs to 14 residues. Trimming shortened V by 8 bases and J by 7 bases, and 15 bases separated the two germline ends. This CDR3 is CASRNRGENSPLHF. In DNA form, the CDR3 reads TGTGCCAGTCGTAACCGCGGGGAGAATTCACCCCTCCACTTT.

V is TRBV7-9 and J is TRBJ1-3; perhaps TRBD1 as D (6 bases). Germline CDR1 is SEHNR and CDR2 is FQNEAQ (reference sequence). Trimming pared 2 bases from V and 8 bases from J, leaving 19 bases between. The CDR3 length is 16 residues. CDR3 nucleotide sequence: TGTGCCAGCAGCTTAAGCATCGGGGGGCGAACGGACACCATATATTTT. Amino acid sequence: CASSLSIGGRTDTIYF.

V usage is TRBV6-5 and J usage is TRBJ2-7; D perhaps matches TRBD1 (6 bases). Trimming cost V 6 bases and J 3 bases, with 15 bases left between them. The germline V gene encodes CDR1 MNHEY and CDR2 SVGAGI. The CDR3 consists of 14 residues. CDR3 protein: CASSPQGEYYEQYF. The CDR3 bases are TGTGCCAGCAGCCCACAGGGAGAATACTACGAGCAGTACTTC.

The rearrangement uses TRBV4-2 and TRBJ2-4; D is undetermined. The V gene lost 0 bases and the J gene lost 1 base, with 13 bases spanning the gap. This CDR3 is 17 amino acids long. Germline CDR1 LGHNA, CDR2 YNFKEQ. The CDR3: CASSQDNIHGAKNIQYF. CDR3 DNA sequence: TGTGCCAGCAGCCAAGATAATATTCACGGGGCCAAAAACATTCAGTACTTC.

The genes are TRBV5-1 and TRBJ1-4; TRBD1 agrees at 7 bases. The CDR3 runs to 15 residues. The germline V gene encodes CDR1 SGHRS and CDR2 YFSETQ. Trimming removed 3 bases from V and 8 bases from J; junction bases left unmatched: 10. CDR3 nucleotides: TGCGCCAGCAGCTCGGCTACAGGGGTACACGAAAAACTGTTTTTT. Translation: CASSSATGVHEKLFF.

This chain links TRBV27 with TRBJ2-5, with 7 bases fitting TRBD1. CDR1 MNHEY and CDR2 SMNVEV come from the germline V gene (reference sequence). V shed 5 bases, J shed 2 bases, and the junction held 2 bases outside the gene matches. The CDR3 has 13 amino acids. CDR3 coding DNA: TGTGCCAGCAGTAAGGGACAGCAAGAGACCCAGTACTTC. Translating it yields CASSKGQQETQYF.

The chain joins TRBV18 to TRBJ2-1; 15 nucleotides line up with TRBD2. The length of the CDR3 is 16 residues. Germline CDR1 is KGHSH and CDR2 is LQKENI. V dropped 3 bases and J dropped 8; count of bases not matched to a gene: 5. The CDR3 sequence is CASSPGLAGGLDEQFF. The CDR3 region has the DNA TGTGCCAGCTCACCCGGACTAGCGGGAGGGCTCGATGAGCAGTTCTTC.

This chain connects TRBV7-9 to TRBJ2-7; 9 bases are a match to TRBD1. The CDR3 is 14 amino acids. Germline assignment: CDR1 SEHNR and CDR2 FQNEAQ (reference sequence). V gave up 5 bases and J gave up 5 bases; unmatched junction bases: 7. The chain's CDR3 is CASSRGQGSHEQYF. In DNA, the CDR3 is TGTGCCAGCAGCAGGGGACAGGGTTCCCACGAGCAGTACTTC. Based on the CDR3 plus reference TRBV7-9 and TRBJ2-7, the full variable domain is DTGVSQNPRHKITKRGQNVTFRCDPISEHNRLYWYRQTLGQGPEFLTYFQNEAQLEKSRLLSDRFSAERPKGSFSTLEIQRTEQGDSAMYLCASSRGQGSHEQYFGPGTRLTVT.

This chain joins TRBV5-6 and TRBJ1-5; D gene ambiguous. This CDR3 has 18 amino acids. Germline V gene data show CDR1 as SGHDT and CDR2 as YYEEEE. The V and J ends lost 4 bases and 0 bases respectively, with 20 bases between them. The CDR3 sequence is CASSKTTGGLYSNQPQHF. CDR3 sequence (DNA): TGTGCCAGCAGCAAAACGACGGGCGGACTATATAGCAATCAGCCCCAGCATTTT.